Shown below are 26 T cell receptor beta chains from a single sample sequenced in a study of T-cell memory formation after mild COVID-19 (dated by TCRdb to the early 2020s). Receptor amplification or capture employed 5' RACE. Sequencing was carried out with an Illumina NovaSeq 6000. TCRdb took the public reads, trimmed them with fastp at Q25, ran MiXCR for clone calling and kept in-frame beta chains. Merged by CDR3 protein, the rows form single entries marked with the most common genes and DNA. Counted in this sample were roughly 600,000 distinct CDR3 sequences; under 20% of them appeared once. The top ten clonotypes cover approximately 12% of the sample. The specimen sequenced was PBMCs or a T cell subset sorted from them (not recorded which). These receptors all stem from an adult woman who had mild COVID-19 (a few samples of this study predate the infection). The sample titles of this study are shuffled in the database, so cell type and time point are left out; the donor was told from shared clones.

CDR3 DNA sequence: TGTGCCAGCAGCTTTTCAGTCCTAGAGACCCAGTACTTC. This encodes CASSFSVLETQYF. The chain uses TRBV7-2 and TRBJ2-5, with D hard to call. Trimming took off 3 bases at V and 4 bases at J, with 9 bases between the two ends. This CDR3 has 13 amino acids. The V gene's germline CDR1 is SGHTA and CDR2 FQGNSA.

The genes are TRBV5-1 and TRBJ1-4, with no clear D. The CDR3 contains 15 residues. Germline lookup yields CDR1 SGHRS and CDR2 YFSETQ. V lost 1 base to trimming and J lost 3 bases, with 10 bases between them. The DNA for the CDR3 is TGCGCCAGCAGCTTGAATGTCGCAGCTAATGAAAAACTGTTTTTT. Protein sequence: CASSLNVAANEKLFF.

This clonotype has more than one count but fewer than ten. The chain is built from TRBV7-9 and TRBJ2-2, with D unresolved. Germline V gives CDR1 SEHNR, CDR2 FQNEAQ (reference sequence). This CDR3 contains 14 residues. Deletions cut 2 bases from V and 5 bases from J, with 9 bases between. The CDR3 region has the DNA TGTGCCAGCAGCTTAATCGCTCAGACCGGGGAGCTGTTTTTT. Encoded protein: CASSLIAQTGELFF.

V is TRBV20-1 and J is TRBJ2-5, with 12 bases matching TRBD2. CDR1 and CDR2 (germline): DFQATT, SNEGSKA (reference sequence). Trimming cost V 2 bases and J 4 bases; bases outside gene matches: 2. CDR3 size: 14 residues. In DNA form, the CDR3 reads TGCAGTGCTAGACAACTAGCGGGGGGAGAGACCCAGTACTTC. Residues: CSARQLAGGETQYF.

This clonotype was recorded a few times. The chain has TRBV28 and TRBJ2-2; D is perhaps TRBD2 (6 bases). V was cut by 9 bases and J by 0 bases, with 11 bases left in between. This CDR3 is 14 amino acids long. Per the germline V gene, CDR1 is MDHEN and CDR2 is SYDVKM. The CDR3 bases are TGTGCCAGTGCTGGGGGGACGAACACCGGGGAGCTGTTTTTT. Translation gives CASAGGTNTGELFF.

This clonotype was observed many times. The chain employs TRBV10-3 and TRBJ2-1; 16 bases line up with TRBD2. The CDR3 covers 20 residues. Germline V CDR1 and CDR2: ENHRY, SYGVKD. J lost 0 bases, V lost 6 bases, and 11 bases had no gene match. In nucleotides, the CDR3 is TGTGCCATCAGACCGGGACTAGCGGGAGGGCCCTCAAGCTCCTACAATGAGCAGTTCTTC. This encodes CAIRPGLAGGPSSSYNEQFF.

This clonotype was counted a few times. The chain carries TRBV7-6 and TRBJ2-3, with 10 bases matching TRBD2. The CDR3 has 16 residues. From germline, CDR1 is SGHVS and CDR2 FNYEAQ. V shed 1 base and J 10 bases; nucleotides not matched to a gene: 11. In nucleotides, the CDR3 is TGTGCCAGCAGCTTAGACCCCCCTAGCGGGGGCGCCCCGCAGTATTTT. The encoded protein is CASSLDPPSGGAPQYF.

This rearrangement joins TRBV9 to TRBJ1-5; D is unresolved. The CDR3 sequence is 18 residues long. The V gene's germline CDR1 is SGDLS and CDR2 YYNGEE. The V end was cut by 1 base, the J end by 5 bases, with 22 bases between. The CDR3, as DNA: TGTGCCAGCAGCGTATTTCCCATTTTCGGCAGGAGCTATCAGCCCCAGCATTTT. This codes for CASSVFPIFGRSYQPQHF.

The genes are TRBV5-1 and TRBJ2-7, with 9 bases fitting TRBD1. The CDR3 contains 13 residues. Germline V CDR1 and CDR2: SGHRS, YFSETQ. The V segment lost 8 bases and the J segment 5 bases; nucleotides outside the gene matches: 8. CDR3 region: CASAGTGFHEQYF. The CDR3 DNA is TGCGCCAGTGCCGGGACAGGGTTCCACGAGCAGTACTTC.

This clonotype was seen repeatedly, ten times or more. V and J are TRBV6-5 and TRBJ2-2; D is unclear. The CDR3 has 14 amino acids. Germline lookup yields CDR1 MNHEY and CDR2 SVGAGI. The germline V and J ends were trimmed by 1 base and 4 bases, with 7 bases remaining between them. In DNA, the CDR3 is TGTGCCAGCAGTTACTTATTAACCACCGGGGAGCTGTTTTTT. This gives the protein CASSYLLTTGELFF.

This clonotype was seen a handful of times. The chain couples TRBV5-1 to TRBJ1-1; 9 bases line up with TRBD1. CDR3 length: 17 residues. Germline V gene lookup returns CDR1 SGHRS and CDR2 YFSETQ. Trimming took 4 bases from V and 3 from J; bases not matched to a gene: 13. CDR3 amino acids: CASSILRDRVEDTEAFF. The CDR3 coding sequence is TGCGCCAGCAGCATTCTCAGGGACAGGGTGGAGGACACTGAAGCTTTCTTT.

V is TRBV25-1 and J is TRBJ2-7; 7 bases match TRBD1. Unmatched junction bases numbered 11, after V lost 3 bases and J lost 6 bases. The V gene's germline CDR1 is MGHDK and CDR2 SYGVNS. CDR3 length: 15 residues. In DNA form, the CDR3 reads TGTGCCAGCAGTGAGGGAGATCAGGGGGTAAGCGAGCAGTACTTC. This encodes CASSEGDQGVSEQYF.

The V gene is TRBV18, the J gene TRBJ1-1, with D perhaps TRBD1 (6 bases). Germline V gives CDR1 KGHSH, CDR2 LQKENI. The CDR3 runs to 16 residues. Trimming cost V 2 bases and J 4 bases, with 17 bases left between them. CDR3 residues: CASSPGGGVGGTEAFF. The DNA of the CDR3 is TGTGCCAGCTCACCAGGGGGCGGCGTCGGCGGCACTGAAGCTTTCTTT.

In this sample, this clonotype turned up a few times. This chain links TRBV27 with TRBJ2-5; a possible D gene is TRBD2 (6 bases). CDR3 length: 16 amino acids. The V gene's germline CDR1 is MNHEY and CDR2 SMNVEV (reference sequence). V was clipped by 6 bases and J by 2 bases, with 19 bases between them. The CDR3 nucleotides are TGTGCCAGCAGCCCAGCCGGGACGGGAGAGCAAGAGACCCAGTACTTC. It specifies CASSPAGTGEQETQYF.

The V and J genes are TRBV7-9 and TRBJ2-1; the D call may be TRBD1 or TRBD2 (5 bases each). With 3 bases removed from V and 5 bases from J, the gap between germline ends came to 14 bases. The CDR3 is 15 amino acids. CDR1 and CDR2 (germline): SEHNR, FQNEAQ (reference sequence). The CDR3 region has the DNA TGTGCCAGCAGCTTCCCAGGGACCATTAACAATGAGCAGTTCTTC. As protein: CASSFPGTINNEQFF. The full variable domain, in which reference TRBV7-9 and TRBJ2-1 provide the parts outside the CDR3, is DTGVSQNPRHKITKRGQNVTFRCDPISEHNRLYWYRQTLGQGPEFLTYFQNEAQLEKSRLLSDRFSAERPKGSFSTLEIQRTEQGDSAMYLCASSFPGTINNEQFFGPGTRLTVL.

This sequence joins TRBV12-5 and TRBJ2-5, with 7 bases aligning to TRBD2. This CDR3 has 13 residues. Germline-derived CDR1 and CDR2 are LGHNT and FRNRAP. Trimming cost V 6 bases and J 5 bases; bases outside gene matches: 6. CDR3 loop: CASGPGLGETQYF. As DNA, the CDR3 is TGTGCTAGTGGACCCGGACTAGGCGAGACCCAGTACTTC.

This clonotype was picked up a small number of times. The CDR3 loop reads CASSLWGDRSGNTIYF. CDR3 DNA sequence: TGTGCCAGCAGCTTGTGGGGGGATCGCTCTGGAAACACCATATATTTT. This rearrangement joins TRBV5-6 to TRBJ1-3, with a possible D match to TRBD1 (5 bases). V was trimmed by 1 base and J by 0 bases, leaving 11 bases between them. There are 16 residues in the CDR3. The germline gives CDR1 SGHDT, CDR2 YYEEEE.

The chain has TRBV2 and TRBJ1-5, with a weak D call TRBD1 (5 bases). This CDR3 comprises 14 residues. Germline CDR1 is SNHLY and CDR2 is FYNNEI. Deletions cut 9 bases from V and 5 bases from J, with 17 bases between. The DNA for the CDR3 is TGTGCCAGTGGGCCGGGACGCTCCTATCAGCCCCAGCATTTT. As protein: CASGPGRSYQPQHF.

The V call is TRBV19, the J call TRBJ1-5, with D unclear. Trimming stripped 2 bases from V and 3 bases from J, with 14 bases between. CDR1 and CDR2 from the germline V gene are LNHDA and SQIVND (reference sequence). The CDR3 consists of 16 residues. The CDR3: CASSIRRTGLNQPQHF. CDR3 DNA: TGTGCCAGTAGTATAAGGAGGACGGGCCTCAATCAGCCCCAGCATTTT.

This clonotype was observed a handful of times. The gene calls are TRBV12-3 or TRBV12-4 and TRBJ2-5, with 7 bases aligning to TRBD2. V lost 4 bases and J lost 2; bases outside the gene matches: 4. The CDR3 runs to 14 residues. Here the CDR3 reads CASSYGGTQETQYF. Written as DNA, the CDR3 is TGTGCCAGCAGTTACGGGGGGACTCAAGAGACCCAGTACTTC.

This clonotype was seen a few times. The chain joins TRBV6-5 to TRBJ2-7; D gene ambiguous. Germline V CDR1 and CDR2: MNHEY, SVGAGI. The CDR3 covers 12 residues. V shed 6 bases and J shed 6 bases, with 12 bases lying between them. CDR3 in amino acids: CASSNLVSEQYF. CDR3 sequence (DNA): TGTGCCAGCAGCAACCTAGTTTCCGAGCAGTACTTC.

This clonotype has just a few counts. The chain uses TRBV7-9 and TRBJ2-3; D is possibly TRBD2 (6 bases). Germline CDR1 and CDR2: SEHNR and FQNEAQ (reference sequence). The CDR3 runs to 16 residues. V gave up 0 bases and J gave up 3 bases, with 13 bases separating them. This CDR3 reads CASSLAAGSYTDTQYF. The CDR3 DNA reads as TGTGCCAGCAGCTTAGCCGCGGGGAGTTATACAGATACGCAGTATTTT.

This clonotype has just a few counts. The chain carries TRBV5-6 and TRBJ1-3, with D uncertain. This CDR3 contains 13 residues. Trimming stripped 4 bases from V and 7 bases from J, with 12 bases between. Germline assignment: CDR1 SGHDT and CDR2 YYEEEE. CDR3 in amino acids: CASSMITGNTIYF. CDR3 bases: TGTGCCAGCAGCATGATAACCGGGAACACCATATATTTT.

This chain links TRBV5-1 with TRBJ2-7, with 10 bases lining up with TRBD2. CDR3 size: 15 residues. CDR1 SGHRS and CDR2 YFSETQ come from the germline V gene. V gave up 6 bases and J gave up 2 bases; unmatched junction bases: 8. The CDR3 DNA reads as TGCGCCAGCAAGAGTTGGACTAGCGGAGCCTACGAGCAGTACTTC. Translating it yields CASKSWTSGAYEQYF.

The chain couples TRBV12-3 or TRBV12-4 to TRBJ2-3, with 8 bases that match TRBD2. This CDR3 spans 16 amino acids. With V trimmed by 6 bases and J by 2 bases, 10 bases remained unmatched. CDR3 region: CASSPETSVYTDTQYF. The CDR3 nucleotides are TGTGCCAGCAGCCCCGAGACTAGCGTTTACACAGATACGCAGTATTTT.

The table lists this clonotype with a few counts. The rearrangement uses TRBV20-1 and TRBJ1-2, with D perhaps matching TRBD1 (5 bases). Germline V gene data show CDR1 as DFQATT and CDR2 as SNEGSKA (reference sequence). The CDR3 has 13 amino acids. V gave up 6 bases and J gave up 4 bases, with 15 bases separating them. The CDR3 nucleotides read TGCAGTGCCGCCGGGAACAGGCCCTATGGCTACACCTTC. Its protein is CSAAGNRPYGYTF.